A single sample gave rise to the 4 T cell receptor beta chains below, sequenced in a study of T cell repertoires in cytomegalovirus infection. TCRdb re-analysed the reads in MiXCR, keeping a single row per CDR3 protein. The sample lists about 160,000 distinct CDR3 sequences; roughly a sixth were seen once. Sequencing input: CD8+ T cells from PBMCs. The origin of the receptors is a human donor in good health (CMV status not recorded). Some clones in this sample may be carry-over from other donors' samples.

This clonotype was observed at least ten times. The chain couples TRBV7-2 to TRBJ2-3; 12 bases are shared with TRBD2. Looked up from germline, CDR1 is SGHTA and CDR2 is FQGNSA. The CDR3 extends over 16 amino acids. The ends lost 4 bases at V and 2 bases at J; junction bases unmatched: 4. DNA for the CDR3: TGTGCCAGCAGCTATGCTAGCGGGAGGGTCACAGATACGCAGTATTTT. It specifies CASSYASGRVTDTQYF.

The chain combines TRBV11-2 with TRBJ2-4; 8 bases match TRBD1. The CDR3 runs 17 residues. J was trimmed by 4 bases and V by 0 bases; bases with no gene match: 8. Per the germline V gene, CDR1 is SGHAT and CDR2 is FQNNGV. The CDR3 nucleotides read TGTGCCAGCAGCTTAGATCCTATCCGGGACAGGAAAAACATTCAGTACTTC. Protein sequence: CASSLDPIRDRKNIQYF. Combining the CDR3 with reference TRBV11-2 and TRBJ2-4 gives the whole variable domain EAGVAQSPRYKIIEKRQSVAFWCNPISGHATLYWYQQILGQGPKLLIQFQNNGVVDDSQLPKDRFSAERLKGVDSTLKIQPAKLEDSAVYLCASSLDPIRDRKNIQYFGAGTRLSVL.

There are a few counts of this clonotype. This chain connects TRBV6-1 to TRBJ2-1, with 8 bases identical to TRBD2. The CDR3 is made up of 16 amino acids. The germline CDR1 and CDR2 sequences are MNHNS and SASEGT. Unmatched junction bases numbered 7, after V lost 5 bases and J lost 1 base. The CDR3, as DNA: TGTGCCAGCAGTTCGGAGCGGGAGCGGTCCTACAATGAGCAGTTCTTC. This gives the protein CASSSERERSYNEQFF.

The chain carries TRBV7-9 and TRBJ2-5, with D perhaps TRBD1 or TRBD2 (5 bases each). The ends were cut back, 4 bases at V and 10 bases at J, with 13 bases in the middle. CDR1 SEHNR and CDR2 FQNEAQ come from the germline V gene (reference sequence). The CDR3 extends over 12 amino acids. CDR3 bases: TGTGCCAGCAGCTGGGTCCGAGGGGACCAGTACTTC. Translated: CASSWVRGDQYF.